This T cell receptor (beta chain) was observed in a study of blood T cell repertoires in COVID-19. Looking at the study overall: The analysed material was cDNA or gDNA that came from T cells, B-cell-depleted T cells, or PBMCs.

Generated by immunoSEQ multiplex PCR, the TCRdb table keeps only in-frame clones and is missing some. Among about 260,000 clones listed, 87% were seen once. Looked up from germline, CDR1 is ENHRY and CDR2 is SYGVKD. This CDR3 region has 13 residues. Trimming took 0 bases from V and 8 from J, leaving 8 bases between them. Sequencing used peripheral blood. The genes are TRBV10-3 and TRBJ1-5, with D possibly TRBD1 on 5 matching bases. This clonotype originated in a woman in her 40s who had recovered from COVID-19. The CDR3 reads CAISESGVEPQHF. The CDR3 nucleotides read TGTGCCATCAGTGAGTCAGGGGTCGAGCCCCAGCATTTT.